The 26 T cell receptor beta chains reported below all come from one sample, sequenced in a study of blood T cells in healthy people across ages. The use of a sample-barcoded 5' primer and a J-beta primer mix characterized a second PCR of roughly 6 to 11 cycles. TCRdb recomputed calls from the 5' RACE reads with MiXCR, one row per CDR3 protein. The data hold approximately 1,000,000 distinct CDR3 sequences, with around two fifths observed a single time. Sequences were obtained from blood. The origin of the receptors is a man aged 18 to 35 in good health.

The rearrangement links TRBV16 to TRBJ2-7; the D gene is possibly TRBD2 (5 bases). With 0 bases removed from V and 3 bases from J, the gap between germline ends came to 18 bases. CDR3 length equals 17 residues. CDR1 is KGHSY and CDR2 is FQNENV in the germline V gene. The CDR3 region has the DNA TGTGCCAGCAGCCAATCGTTAGGGCACAGACTATTCTACGAGCAGTACTTC. It codes for CASSQSLGHRLFYEQYF.

This sequence joins TRBV7-2 and TRBJ1-5; possibly TRBD1 for D (5 bases). Trimming left V 1 base short and J 2 bases short, with 9 bases between. The germline CDR1 and CDR2 sequences are SGHTA and FQGNSA. CDR3 length: 15 residues. The CDR3 protein is CASSLGQTGNQPQHF. The CDR3 coding sequence is TGTGCCAGCAGCTTAGGACAGACTGGCAATCAGCCCCAGCATTTT.

J is TRBJ2-1 and V is TRBV4-1; D gene uncertain. The DNA end is more similar to TRBJ2-7, so the J call may be wrong. Germline V gene sequence: CDR1 MGHRA, CDR2 YSYEKL. This CDR3 is built from 15 residues. CDR3 in DNA: TGCGCCAGCAGCCAAGTTCTAGAAATGCGCAATGAGCAGTACTTC. Translating it yields CASSQVLEMRNEQYF.

This CDR3 reads CASSLGRTGYNEQFF. As DNA, the CDR3 is TGTGCCAGCAGCTTAGGTCGGACTGGCTACAATGAGCAGTTCTTC. The V gene is TRBV11-1, the J gene TRBJ2-1; maybe TRBD2 (5 bases). V lost 1 base to trimming and J lost 3 bases, with 10 bases between them. CDR1 SGHAT and CDR2 FQDESV come from the germline V gene (reference sequence). The CDR3 has 15 amino acids. Complete variable domain (other parts from reference TRBV11-1 and TRBJ2-1): EAEVAQSPRYKITEKSQAVAFWCDPISGHATLYWYRQILGQGPELLVQFQDESVVDDSQLPKDRFSAERLKGVDSTLKIQPAELGDSAMYLCASSLGRTGYNEQFFGPGTRLTVL.

V is TRBV12-3 or TRBV12-4 and J is TRBJ1-1, with TRBD1 matching over 9 bases. J gave up 8 bases and V 5 bases, and 9 bases lay outside the gene matches. CDR3 length equals 14 residues. CDR3 DNA: TGTGCCAGCAGTGCACAGGGGGCACTATCCGAAGCTTTCTTT. Translated, it gives CASSAQGALSEAFF.

This clonotype was recorded at least ten times. V usage is TRBV27 and J usage is TRBJ2-5; TRBD2 might be the D (6 bases). The CDR3 consists of 14 residues. Looked up from germline, CDR1 is MNHEY and CDR2 is SMNVEV (reference sequence). The V end was cut by 6 bases, the J end by 1 base, with 12 bases between. CDR3 nucleotides: TGTGCCAGCAGCCCTGGACTACTCCAAGAGACCCAGTACTTC. Translated: CASSPGLLQETQYF.

V and J are TRBV6-2 or TRBV6-3 and TRBJ2-1, with D unresolved. Trimming removed 7 bases from V and 3 bases from J, with 10 bases in between. The CDR3 sequence is 13 residues long. CDR1 and CDR2 from the germline V gene are MNHEY and SVGEGT. CDR3 loop: CASIYWVYNEQFF. In DNA form, the CDR3 reads TGTGCCAGCATTTATTGGGTCTACAATGAGCAGTTCTTC.

This sequence joins TRBV5-1 and TRBJ2-3; 7 nucleotides agree with TRBD2. With V trimmed by 1 base and J by 4 bases, 3 bases remained unmatched. Germline CDR1 is SGHRS and CDR2 is YFSETQ. CDR3 length: 14 amino acids. CDR3 sequence reads: CASSLTSDADTQYF. CDR3 sequence (DNA): TGCGCCAGCAGCTTGACTAGCGATGCAGATACGCAGTATTTT.

This chain links TRBV27 with TRBJ1-6, with no clear D. CDR3 length: 16 amino acids. V lost 0 bases to trimming and J lost 10 bases, with 16 bases between them. Germline CDR1 is MNHEY and CDR2 is SMNVEV (reference sequence). CDR3 coding DNA: TGTGCCAGCAGTTTATCGTGGTTCGAGGGTGTATCACCCCTCCACTTT. Translating gives CASSLSWFEGVSPLHF.

The rearrangement links TRBV12-3 or TRBV12-4 to TRBJ2-1; a weak D match, TRBD2 (6 bases). The CDR3 consists of 13 residues. Trimming cost V 3 bases and J 13 bases, with 16 bases left between them. CDR3 region: CASSFGGEETQFF. The CDR3 nucleotides read TGTGCCAGCAGTTTTGGAGGGGAAGAGACCCAGTTCTTC.

This sequence joins TRBV6-2 or TRBV6-3 and TRBJ1-1; the D is unclear. Germline values: CDR1 MNHEY, CDR2 SVGEGT. CDR3 length equals 14 residues. V gave up 2 bases and J gave up 5 bases, with 12 bases separating them. In DNA, the CDR3 is TGTGCCAGCAGTTACCCTGAGAGGAGGACTGAAGCTTTCTTT. It specifies CASSYPERRTEAFF.

Here the CDR3 reads CSARAGMRTDTQYF. CDR3 bases: TGCAGTGCTAGAGCGGGAATGCGCACAGATACGCAGTATTTT. The rearrangement uses TRBV20-1 and TRBJ2-3, with a weak D call TRBD2 (5 bases). The germline V and J ends were trimmed by 1 base and 1 base, with 9 bases remaining between them. The CDR3 is made up of 14 amino acids. Germline CDR1 and CDR2: DFQATT and SNEGSKA (reference sequence).

About this clonotype itself: This clone may be a read error of a much larger clone one base away. This CDR3 reads CASSYASTDEQYF. CDR3 coding DNA: TGTGCCAGCAGTTACGCTTCGACGGACGAGCAGTACTTC. The genes are TRBV6-2 or TRBV6-3 and TRBJ2-7; D unresolved. Trimming removed 2 bases from V and 5 bases from J, with 10 bases in between. CDR1 and CDR2 from the germline V gene are MNHEY and SVGEGT. This CDR3 has 13 residues.

V and J are TRBV6-5 and TRBJ1-1, with D uncertain. Trimming removed 0 bases at V and 9 bases at J, with 11 bases between. The germline V gene encodes CDR1 MNHEY and CDR2 SVGAGI. The CDR3 loop spans 13 amino acids. The CDR3 spells CASSYSTGSKAFF. CDR3 nucleotides: TGTGCCAGCAGTTACTCGACGGGAAGTAAAGCTTTCTTT.

The chain has TRBV12-3 or TRBV12-4 and TRBJ2-5; D unresolved. Near its end, the DNA agrees better with TRBJ2-7, so the J call may be wrong. This CDR3 has 15 amino acids. In DNA form, the CDR3 reads TGTGCCAGTGGTTCAGAACTACGTATTGGATACGAGCAGTACTTC. Translating it yields CASGSELRIGYEQYF.

This clonotype has a handful of counts. This sequence joins TRBV6-6 and TRBJ2-3, with 8 bases lining up with TRBD1. The CDR3 covers 17 residues. The germline V gene encodes CDR1 MNHNY and CDR2 SVGAGI (reference sequence). V lost 2 bases, J lost 2 bases, and 9 bases stayed unmatched. The CDR3 nucleotides are TGTGCCAGCAGTTACCGCACCGACAGGGGTGACACAGATACGCAGTATTTT. It specifies CASSYRTDRGDTDTQYF.

The chain couples TRBV4-2 to TRBJ1-3; D is uncertain. The CDR3 runs 17 residues. Germline V gives CDR1 LGHNA, CDR2 YNFKEQ. The germline V and J ends were trimmed by 0 bases and 1 base, with 13 bases remaining between them. The CDR3 loop is CASSQERTGWSGNTIYF. DNA of the CDR3: TGTGCCAGCAGCCAAGAGCGGACGGGATGGTCTGGAAACACCATATATTTT.

This clonotype was picked up a small number of times. The rearrangement joins TRBV7-8 to TRBJ2-7; D is undetermined. Germline values: CDR1 SGHVS, CDR2 FQNEAQ. The CDR3 is 11 residues long. The ends were cut back, 8 bases at V and 2 bases at J, with 7 bases in the middle. The DNA for the CDR3 is TGTGCCAGCCTGTTAGCCTACGAGCAGTACTTC. This sequence encodes CASLLAYEQYF.

As regards this clonotype: One end of the junction varies from germline; a read error may be responsible. V usage is TRBV20-1 and J usage is TRBJ1-1; 7 bases line up with TRBD1. Germline V gives CDR1 DFQATT, CDR2 SNEGSKA (reference sequence). The CDR3 has 12 residues. CDR3 protein: CSATDRNAEAFF. Here the CDR3 DNA reads TGCAGTGCCACGGACAGGAACGCTGAAGCTTTCTTT.

This clonotype showed up just a few times. This chain joins TRBV6-5 and TRBJ1-1; 9 nucleotides align to TRBD1. The J segment lost 10 bases and the V segment lost 6 bases, leaving 12 bases of the junction unmatched. Germline CDR1 is MNHEY and CDR2 is SVGAGI. The CDR3 consists of 14 residues. The CDR3, as DNA: TGTGCCAGCAGAGCCACAGGGGGCGTCCCACGAGCTTTCTTT. This codes for CASRATGGVPRAFF.

The chain recombines TRBV7-2 with TRBJ1-1, with D tentatively TRBD1 (6 bases). Trimming took 1 base from V and 10 from J, leaving 13 bases between them. This CDR3 has 13 amino acids. CDR1 and CDR2 (germline): SGHTA, FQGNSA. The DNA for the CDR3 is TGTGCCAGCAGCTTAGGGGAGGCCAGGGGAGCTTTCTTT. Protein product: CASSLGEARGAFF.

This chain uses TRBV9 with TRBJ2-3; D remains unclear. Trimming stripped 0 bases from V and 2 bases from J, with 16 bases between. This CDR3 has 17 residues. From germline, CDR1 is SGDLS and CDR2 YYNGEE. CDR3 sequence reads: CASSVEGSGVDTDTQYF. The CDR3, as DNA: TGTGCCAGCAGCGTAGAAGGTAGTGGGGTAGACACAGATACGCAGTATTTT.

The CDR3 loop reads CASSQLTGTDQPQHF. DNA of the CDR3: TGCGCCAGCAGCCAACTTACCGGGACGGATCAGCCCCAGCATTTT. The chain has TRBV4-1 and TRBJ1-5; possibly TRBD1 for D (5 bases). Germline CDR1 MGHRA, CDR2 YSYEKL. The CDR3 has 15 amino acids. With 2 bases removed from V and 5 bases from J, the gap between germline ends came to 13 bases.

The gene calls are TRBV4-3 and TRBJ2-1, with a tentative D call TRBD2 (7 bases). This CDR3 comprises 16 residues. Per germline, CDR1 LGHNA and CDR2 YSLEER. Trimming pared 0 bases from V and 4 bases from J, leaving 13 bases between. CDR3: CASSQDLRGLYNEQFF. For the CDR3, the DNA is TGCGCCAGCAGCCAAGATTTGCGGGGGCTATACAATGAGCAGTTCTTC.

This chain links TRBV28 with TRBJ2-3, with D uncertain. The CDR3 loop spans 16 amino acids. Germline CDR1 and CDR2: MDHEN and SYDVKM. V lost 5 bases, J lost 6 bases, and 21 bases lay in between. The CDR3 loop reads CASSTRSNLKEDTQYF. In DNA form, the CDR3 reads TGTGCCAGCAGTACCCGGAGTAACCTAAAAGAGGATACGCAGTATTTT.

The chain recombines TRBV7-9 with TRBJ2-1, with a weak D call TRBD2 (7 bases). Deletions cut 2 bases from V and 2 bases from J, with 13 bases between. The CDR3 has 16 residues. The germline V gene has CDR1 SEHNR and CDR2 FQNEAQ (reference sequence). CDR3 in DNA: TGTGCCAGCAGCTTAAAGGGGGGGCTTCCCTACAATGAGCAGTTCTTC. Translation: CASSLKGGLPYNEQFF.